This passage covers 24 T cell receptor beta chains from one sample sequenced in a study of Tregs in tolerant kidney transplant recipients. Recipients received nonmyeloablative bone marrow transplants from related graft donors, with transient mixed chimerism. Produced via immunoSEQ multiplex PCR; TCRdb's table is partial and in-frame only. Of roughly 70,000 clones in the sample, around 87% are singletons; the top ten hold about 4%. The starting material was CD4+ T cells from blood (PBMCs), obtained 6 months after the transplant. The receptors derive from a human patient who received a combined kidney and bone marrow transplant. T cells may partly derive from the graft donor.

This rearrangement joins TRBV9 to TRBJ1-5; 8 positions agree with TRBD1. Germline CDR1 and CDR2: SGDLS and YYNGEE. The trim removed 4 bases at V and 3 bases at J, leaving 15 bases unmatched. This CDR3 has 18 amino acids. In nucleotides, the CDR3 is TGTGCCAGCAGCACCCGCCCTTGTAGGGGACAGGTCAATCAGCCCCAGCATTTT. Its translation: CASSTRPCRGQVNQPQHF.

CDR3 protein: CASSPTMGLAGRYNEQFF. The CDR3 bases are TGTGCCAGCAGCCCGACCATGGGACTAGCGGGGAGATACAATGAGCAGTTCTTC. The rearrangement uses TRBV11-2 and TRBJ2-1, with 13 bases lining up with TRBD2. This CDR3 contains 18 residues. Germline CDR1 is SGHAT and CDR2 is FQNNGV. J gave up 4 bases and V 5 bases, and 11 bases lay outside the gene matches.

This sequence joins TRBV7-3 and TRBJ2-1; D might be TRBD1 (6 bases). Germline V CDR1 and CDR2: SGHTA, FQGTGA. The CDR3 loop spans 16 amino acids. V was shortened by 1 base and J by 0 bases, with 10 bases between the two germline ends. The CDR3 region is CASSLIGQSSYNEQFF. The CDR3 bases are TGTGCCAGCAGCTTAATTGGACAGAGCTCCTACAATGAGCAGTTCTTC. Complete variable domain (other parts from reference TRBV7-3 and TRBJ2-1): GAGVSQTPSNKVTEKGKYVELRCDPISGHTALYWYRQSLGQGPEFLIYFQGTGAADDSGLPNDRFFAVRPEGSVSTLKIQRTERGDSAVYLCASSLIGQSSYNEQFFGPGTRLTVL.

V usage is TRBV2 and J usage is TRBJ2-7; D is undetermined. Germline CDR1 SNHLY, CDR2 FYNNEI. V gave up 6 bases and J gave up 3 bases, with 9 bases separating them. This CDR3 is 12 amino acids long. The CDR3 DNA is TGTGCCAGCAGCAGATATCACTACGAGCAGTACTTC. It is translated as CASSRYHYEQYF.

The rearrangement joins TRBV7-3 to TRBJ2-7, with TRBD2 matching 8 bases. CDR3 length equals 15 residues. Unmatched junction bases numbered 13, after V lost 5 bases and J lost 7 bases. The germline CDR1 and CDR2 sequences are SGHTA and FQGTGA. The CDR3, as DNA: TGTGCCAGCAGCCCGCACGGGGGGGTAATAGGGGAGCAGTACTTC. Translated, it gives CASSPHGGVIGEQYF.

The chain is built from TRBV13 and TRBJ1-4, with TRBD1 identical over 7 bases. The CDR3 sequence is 16 residues long. The germline CDR1 and CDR2 sequences are PRHDT and FYEKMQ (reference sequence). V lost 2 bases, J lost 4 bases, and 7 bases stayed unmatched. This CDR3 reads CASSLSTGARNEKLFF. DNA of the CDR3: TGTGCCAGCAGCTTATCAACAGGGGCCCGTAATGAAAAACTGTTTTTT.

This chain connects TRBV15 to TRBJ2-5; 7 bases line up with TRBD1. The better agreement between TRBJ2-7 and the DNA end casts doubt on the J call. Germline V gene lookup returns CDR1 LNHNV and CDR2 YYDKDF (reference sequence). The CDR3 sequence is 15 residues long. The CDR3 coding sequence is TGTGCCACCAGCGCTTACCGGGACAGCTCCTACGAGCAGTACTTC. Protein sequence: CATSAYRDSSYEQYF.

The chain employs TRBV7-6 and TRBJ1-6, with a weak D call TRBD1 (6 bases). V was pared by 5 bases and J by 7 bases, with 12 bases between. This CDR3 comprises 14 residues. Germline V lookup: CDR1 SGHVS, CDR2 FNYEAQ. In DNA form, the CDR3 reads TGTGCCAGCAGCCAGGGGCATAAGAATTCACCCCTCCACTTT. This gives the protein CASSQGHKNSPLHF.

The rearrangement uses TRBV9 and TRBJ1-3, with TRBD1 as a possible D gene (5 bases). V lost 0 bases and J 4 bases, leaving 8 bases between the germline ends. The CDR3 contains 14 residues. Looked up from germline, CDR1 is SGDLS and CDR2 is YYNGEE. The CDR3, as DNA: TGTGCCAGCAGCGTAGGGGGGAGGGGAAACACCATATATTTT. Protein: CASSVGGRGNTIYF.

V is TRBV9 and J is TRBJ2-1, with a tentative D call TRBD2 (6 bases). V gave up 3 bases and J gave up 2 bases, with 12 bases separating them. CDR3 size: 15 residues. Germline values: CDR1 SGDLS, CDR2 YYNGEE. CDR3 sequence: CASSAVAAAYNEQFF. The CDR3 DNA sequence: TGTGCCAGCAGCGCAGTAGCGGCCGCCTACAATGAGCAGTTCTTC.

The chain has TRBV30 and TRBJ2-3; TRBD2 matches 16 bases. The CDR3 is 17 amino acids. Germline trimming cut 2 bases from V and 4 bases from J; bases unmatched to any gene: 6. CDR1 GTSNPN and CDR2 SVGIG come from the germline V gene (reference sequence). The CDR3 sequence is CAWSTGTSGGAADTQYF. The CDR3 nucleotides are TGTGCCTGGAGTACCGGGACTAGCGGGGGGGCAGCAGATACGCAGTATTTT.

The CDR3 loop reads CASSLVGGSNQPQHF. The DNA for the CDR3 is TGCGCCAGCAGCTTGGTAGGGGGTAGCAATCAGCCCCAGCATTTT. The chain couples TRBV5-1 to TRBJ1-5, with D maybe TRBD1 (6 bases). The CDR3 covers 15 residues. Germline values: CDR1 SGHRS, CDR2 YFSETQ. V was pared by 0 bases and J by 0 bases, with 7 bases between.

V and J are TRBV28 and TRBJ2-3; weak D call: TRBD1 (6 bases). Germline V gene lookup returns CDR1 MDHEN and CDR2 SYDVKM. V dropped 6 bases and J dropped 2 bases, with 15 bases sitting between them. This CDR3 comprises 15 residues. The CDR3 loop reads CASRDGQSPTDTQYF. The DNA for the CDR3 is TGTGCCAGCAGGGACGGACAGTCCCCCACAGATACGCAGTATTTT.

This clone showed up just once. CDR3 in amino acids: CASSVSLDTQYF. The DNA of the CDR3 is TGTGCCAGCAGTGTCTCTTTGGATACGCAGTATTTT. The genes are TRBV2 and TRBJ2-3; D call uncertain. CDR3 length: 12 amino acids. Trimming took 4 bases from V and 6 from J, leaving 8 bases between them. From germline, CDR1 is SNHLY and CDR2 FYNNEI. Based on the CDR3 plus reference TRBV2 and TRBJ2-3, the full variable domain is EPEVTQTPSHQVTQMGQEVILRCVPISNHLYFYWYRQILGQKVEFLVSFYNNEISEKSEIFDDQFSVERPDGSNFTLKIRSTKLEDSAMYFCASSVSLDTQYFGPGTRLTVL.

The V call is TRBV18, the J call TRBJ2-2, with D possibly being TRBD1 (5 bases). The CDR3 runs 16 residues. Deletions cut 4 bases from V and 2 bases from J, with 14 bases between. Germline CDR1 and CDR2: KGHSH and LQKENI. The CDR3 loop is CASSLTPGSNTGELFF. CDR3 DNA: TGTGCCAGCTCACTCACTCCAGGGTCCAACACCGGGGAGCTGTTTTTT.

The gene calls are TRBV6-5 and TRBJ1-5; D ambiguous. The CDR3 runs to 12 residues. The germline V gene has CDR1 MNHEY and CDR2 SVGAGI. The V and J ends lost 9 bases and 0 bases respectively, with 6 bases between them. The CDR3 DNA reads as TGTGCCAGATTTTATAGCAATCAGCCCCAGCATTTT. It translates to CARFYSNQPQHF.

This clone was counted once. The chain carries TRBV15 and TRBJ2-1; 9 positions match TRBD2. Trimming took 1 base from V and 7 from J; bases not matched to a gene: 11. Germline V CDR1 and CDR2: LNHNV, YYDKDF (reference sequence). The CDR3 length is 17 residues. CDR3 bases: TGTGCCACCAGCAGAGTATATGGCGGGGGGGCCCATAATGAGCAGTTCTTC. It is translated as CATSRVYGGGAHNEQFF. The whole variable domain, filled in from reference TRBV15 and TRBJ2-1, reads DAMVIQNPRYQVTQFGKPVTLSCSQTLNHNVMYWYQQKSSQAPKLLFHYYDKDFNNEADTPDNFQSRRPNTSFCFLDIRSPGLGDTAMYLCATSRVYGGGAHNEQFFGPGTRLTVL.

In this sample, this clone turned up a few times. The chain recombines TRBV7-9 with TRBJ1-3; D might be TRBD1 (5 bases). The ends were cut back, 7 bases at V and 2 bases at J, with 9 bases in the middle. Germline CDR1 SEHNR, CDR2 FQNEAQ (reference sequence). CDR3 length: 13 amino acids. The CDR3 spells CASTGGAGNTIYF. The CDR3 DNA reads as TGTGCCAGCACCGGGGGGGCTGGAAACACCATATATTTT.

The rearrangement links TRBV14 to TRBJ1-1; 7 bases align to TRBD1. Germline CDR1 and CDR2: SGHDN and FVKESK. This CDR3 has 18 amino acids. J lost 5 bases, V lost 4 bases, and 19 bases had no gene match. The CDR3 DNA sequence: TGTGCCAGCAGCCTAGGACAGGCCCCTTTCCCCCCCCAGACTGAAGCTTTCTTT. It specifies CASSLGQAPFPPQTEAFF.

The chain uses TRBV28 and TRBJ1-6; D gene ambiguous. Germline-derived CDR1 and CDR2 are MDHEN and SYDVKM. CDR3 length equals 17 residues. Trimming pared 5 bases from V and 1 base from J, leaving 15 bases between. The CDR3 DNA reads as TGTGCCAGCAGTAGGAACGGTAGGAGGTCCTATAATTCACCCCTCCACTTT. It is translated as CASSRNGRRSYNSPLHF.

The rearrangement joins TRBV7-2 to TRBJ2-3; D call uncertain. The ends were cut back, 5 bases at V and 0 bases at J, with 12 bases in the middle. This CDR3 has 15 residues. Germline lookup yields CDR1 SGHTA and CDR2 FQGNSA. This CDR3 is CASSPGFESTDTQYF. CDR3 nucleotide sequence: TGTGCCAGCAGCCCCGGTTTCGAAAGCACAGATACGCAGTATTTT.

The chain has TRBV9 and TRBJ2-1, with D perhaps matching TRBD1 (5 bases). V lost 6 bases to trimming and J lost 0 bases, with 16 bases between them. This CDR3 has 16 residues. Germline loops: CDR1 SGDLS, CDR2 YYNGEE. The DNA for the CDR3 is TGTGCCAGCAAAAGGGATGGGGCGAGCTCCTACAATGAGCAGTTCTTC. This encodes CASKRDGASSYNEQFF.

The V and J genes are TRBV2 and TRBJ2-3; no firm D call. Germline V CDR1 and CDR2: SNHLY, FYNNEI. Trimming took 3 bases from V and 12 from J, leaving 10 bases between them. CDR3 length: 11 residues. CDR3 sequence: CASSEEQLQYF. The CDR3 bases are TGTGCCAGCAGTGAGGAACAGCTACAGTATTTT.

This rearrangement joins TRBV28 to TRBJ1-3, with D perhaps TRBD1 (5 bases). From germline, CDR1 is MDHEN and CDR2 SYDVKM. The V and J ends lost 8 bases and 3 bases respectively, with 14 bases between them. CDR3 length: 14 residues. The chain's CDR3 is CASYHRGSGNTIYF. DNA for the CDR3: TGTGCCAGCTACCACCGGGGGAGTGGAAACACCATATATTTT.